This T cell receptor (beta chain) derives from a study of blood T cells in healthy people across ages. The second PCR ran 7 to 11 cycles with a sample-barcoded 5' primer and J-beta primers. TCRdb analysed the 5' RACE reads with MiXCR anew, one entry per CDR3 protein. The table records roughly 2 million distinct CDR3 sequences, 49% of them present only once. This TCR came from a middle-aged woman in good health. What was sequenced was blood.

The CDR3 spells CASSEWEWGVQPQHF. The CDR3 coding sequence is TGTGCCAGCAGTGAATGGGAGTGGGGGGTTCAGCCCCAGCATTTT. This rearrangement joins TRBV6-1 to TRBJ1-5; tentatively, D is TRBD1 (5 bases). V lost 2 bases, J lost 6 bases, and 14 bases lay in between. Germline V gene data show CDR1 as MNHNS and CDR2 as SASEGT. This CDR3 has 15 residues.